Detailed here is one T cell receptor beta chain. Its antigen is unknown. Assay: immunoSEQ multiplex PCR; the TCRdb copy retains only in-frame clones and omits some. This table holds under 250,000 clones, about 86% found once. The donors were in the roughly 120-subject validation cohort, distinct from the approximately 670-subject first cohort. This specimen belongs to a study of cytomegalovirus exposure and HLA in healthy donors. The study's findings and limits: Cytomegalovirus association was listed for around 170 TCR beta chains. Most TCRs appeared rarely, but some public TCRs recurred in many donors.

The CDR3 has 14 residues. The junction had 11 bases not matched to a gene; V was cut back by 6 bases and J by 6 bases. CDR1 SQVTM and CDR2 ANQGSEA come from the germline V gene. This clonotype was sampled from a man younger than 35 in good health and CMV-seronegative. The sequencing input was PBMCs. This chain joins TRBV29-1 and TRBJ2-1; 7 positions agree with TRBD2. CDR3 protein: CSVETRLALNEQFF. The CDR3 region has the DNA TGCAGCGTCGAAACTAGACTAGCCCTCAATGAGCAGTTCTTC.